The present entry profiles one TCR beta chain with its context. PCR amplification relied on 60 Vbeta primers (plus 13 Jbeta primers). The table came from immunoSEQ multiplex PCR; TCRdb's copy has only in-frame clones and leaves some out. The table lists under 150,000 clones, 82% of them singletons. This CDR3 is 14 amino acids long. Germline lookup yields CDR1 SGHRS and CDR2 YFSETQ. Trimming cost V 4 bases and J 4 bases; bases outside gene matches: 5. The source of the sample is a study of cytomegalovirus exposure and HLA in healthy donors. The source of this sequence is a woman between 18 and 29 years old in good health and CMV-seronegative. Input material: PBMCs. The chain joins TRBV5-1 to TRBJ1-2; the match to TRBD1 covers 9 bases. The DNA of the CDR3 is TGCGCCAGCAGCACTGACAGGGGGGCCTATGGCTACACCTTC. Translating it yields CASSTDRGAYGYTF. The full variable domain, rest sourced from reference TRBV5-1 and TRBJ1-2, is KAGVTQTPRYLIKTRGQQVTLSCSPISGHRSVSWYQQTPGQGLQFLFEYFSETQRNKGNFPGRFSGRQFSNSRSEMNVSTLELGDSALYLCASSTDRGAYGYTFGSGTRLTVV.